The TCR beta chain described here comes from a study of T cells after somatic rescue of genetic block (TCRdb year 2020). In the study overall: The study assessed how robust, over the long term, a T-cell system was when the system had developed through somatic rescue of a genetic block in T-cell development.

Measured from the cysteine to the phenylalanine, the CDR3 is 14 residues long. Of the read, only the CDR3 DNA is kept; its 42 bases are in frame from base 1. Cut back by 7 bases and 2 bases, the V and J ends lie 14 bases apart. In the germline V gene, CDR1 corresponds to MNHEY and CDR2 to SVGAGI. On this clone: It lacks a known antigen. Base qualities are missing; no much larger clone stands one base away.

Library preparation was by the immunoSEQ multiplex PCR assay. TCRdb carries this immuneACCESS record with in-frame sequences only. Its versions omit some clonotypes, under half of them owing to an unresolved V gene in the studies checked, with the rest unexplained. Here the sample has approximately 110,000 clones; about 89% occur a single time. The ten largest clones add up to 1.4% of the sample. Sequences were obtained from peripheral blood mononuclear cells (PBMCs). This receptor was taken from a woman aged 18-35 years. Rearrangement joined TRBV6-5 to TRBJ1-1; a tentative D match to TRBD1 spans 6 bases. The CDR3 region reads CASTLAGHNTEAFF. Here is the DNA: TGTGCCAGCACACTAGCGGGACATAACACTGAAGCTTTCTTT.